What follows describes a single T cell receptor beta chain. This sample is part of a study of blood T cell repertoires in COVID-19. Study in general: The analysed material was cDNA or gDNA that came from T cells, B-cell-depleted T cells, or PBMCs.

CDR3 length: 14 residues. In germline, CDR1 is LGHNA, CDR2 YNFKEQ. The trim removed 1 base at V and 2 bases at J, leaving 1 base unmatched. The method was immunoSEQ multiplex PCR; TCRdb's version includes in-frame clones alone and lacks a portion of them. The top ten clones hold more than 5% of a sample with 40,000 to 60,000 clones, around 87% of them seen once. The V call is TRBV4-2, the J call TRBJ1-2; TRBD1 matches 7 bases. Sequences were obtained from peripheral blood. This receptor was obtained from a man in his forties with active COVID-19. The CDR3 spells CASSQGDSNYGYTF. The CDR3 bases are TGTGCCAGCAGCCAAGGGGACAGCAACTATGGCTACACCTTC.